The 8 T cell receptor beta chains below come from one sample, sequenced in a study of regulatory T cells in long-lasting Graves disease. Time point given: newly diagnosed GD, antithyroid drugs for less than 3 months. The authors made the TCR library using RNA they extracted from PBMCs. Relying on iRepertoire HTBI primers and Arm-PCR of CDR3 regions, the team built TCR beta libraries. Each CDR3 protein gets one entry after TCRdb re-called the multiplex PCR reads with MiXCR. The sample carries roughly 560,000 distinct CDR3 sequences, around 16% recorded once. In addition, the sample was reused for a study of T cells in Graves' hyperthyroidism and ophthalmopathy.

The sample consisted of peripheral blood mononuclear cells (PBMCs), taken at new diagnosis, from a patient treated with antithyroid drugs. These receptors were collected from a woman aged 35-65 years with Graves disease.

The gene calls are TRBV7-9 and TRBJ2-2, with 8 bases matching TRBD2. This CDR3 comprises 16 residues. Trimming cost V 7 bases and J 2 bases; bases outside gene matches: 9. CDR1 is SEHNR and CDR2 is FQNEAQ in the germline V gene (reference sequence). CDR3 nucleotides: TGTGCCAGCACCCTCGGGAGGGGCGCTAACACCGGGGAGCTGTTTTTT. Its translation is CASTLGRGANTGELFF.

The V and J genes are TRBV29-1 and TRBJ1-3, with D unresolved. The CDR3 is 11 amino acids. Germline V gives CDR1 SQVTM, CDR2 ANQGSEA. Trimming took 3 bases from V and 8 from J, leaving 8 bases between them. The CDR3 DNA reads TGCAGCGTTGAGGAGCGGCACACCATATATTTT. Translating gives CSVEERHTIYF.

This clonotype was found a few times. The chain couples TRBV30 to TRBJ1-3; D remains ambiguous. There are 14 residues in the CDR3. Germline CDR1 and CDR2: GTSNPN and SVGIG (reference sequence). The V and J ends lost 2 bases and 0 bases respectively, with 8 bases between them. The CDR3 loop is CAWSPGSSGNTIYF. Here the CDR3 DNA reads TGTGCCTGGAGTCCCGGGAGCTCTGGAAACACCATATATTTT.

At least ten counts were recorded for this clonotype. The gene calls are TRBV24-1 and TRBJ2-3, with 8 nucleotides matching TRBD1. The CDR3 runs 16 residues. Losses at the gene ends were 3 bases for V and 4 bases for J; bases not matched to a gene: 8. The V gene's germline CDR1 is KGHDR and CDR2 SFDVKD. CDR3 sequence reads: CATSDPGQGGADTQYF. The CDR3 region has the DNA TGTGCCACCAGTGATCCAGGACAGGGAGGCGCAGATACGCAGTATTTT.

Worth noting for this clonotype: Compared with germline, one end of the junction differs, possibly owing to a read error. The chain carries TRBV2 and TRBJ2-1; D call uncertain. Germline assignment: CDR1 SNHLY and CDR2 FYNNEI. The CDR3 covers 11 residues. This CDR3 is CASSQVNEQLF. The CDR3 nucleotides read TGTGCCAGCAGCCAAGTAAATGAGCAGCTCTTC. Drawing the rest from reference TRBV2 and TRBJ2-1, the complete variable domain is EPEVTQTPSHQVTQMGQEVILRCVPISNHLYFYWYRQILGQKVEFLVSFYNNEISEKSEIFDDQFSVERPDGSNFTLKIRSTKLEDSAMYFCASSQVNEQLFGPGTRLTVL.

Details on this clonotype: A much more abundant neighbour one base away suggests this may be a read error. V gene TRBV20-1 combines with J gene TRBJ2-1; 7 nucleotides agree with TRBD1. The CDR3 has 15 residues. V was clipped by 6 bases and J by 6 bases; unmatched bases: 14. From germline, CDR1 is DFQATT and CDR2 SNEGSKA (reference sequence). CDR3 coding DNA: TGCAGTGCCCCCAAGAGACAGGGTAATTTCAATGAGCAGTTCTTC. The encoded protein is CSAPKRQGNFNEQFF.

The chain is built from TRBV19 and TRBJ1-1; possibly TRBD1 for D (6 bases). CDR1 and CDR2 from the germline V gene are LNHDA and SQIVND (reference sequence). The CDR3 is made up of 12 amino acids. Trimming pared 8 bases from V and 10 bases from J, leaving 17 bases between. CDR3: CASFHVDRRAFF. The CDR3 DNA follows: TGTGCCAGTTTTCACGTGGACAGACGAGCTTTCTTT.

Notes on this clonotype: This may be a read error: a much more frequent sequence differs by one nucleotide. This rearrangement joins TRBV30 to TRBJ1-2; D not resolved. Between the trimmed V and J ends, which lost 3 bases and 0 bases, there was a span of 17 bases. This CDR3 is built from 16 residues. The V gene's germline CDR1 is GTSNPN and CDR2 SVGIG (reference sequence). The CDR3 loop is CAWRVKATGTNYGYTF. The CDR3 region has the DNA TGTGCCTGGAGAGTGAAGGCAACGGGAACTAACTATGGCTACACCTTC.